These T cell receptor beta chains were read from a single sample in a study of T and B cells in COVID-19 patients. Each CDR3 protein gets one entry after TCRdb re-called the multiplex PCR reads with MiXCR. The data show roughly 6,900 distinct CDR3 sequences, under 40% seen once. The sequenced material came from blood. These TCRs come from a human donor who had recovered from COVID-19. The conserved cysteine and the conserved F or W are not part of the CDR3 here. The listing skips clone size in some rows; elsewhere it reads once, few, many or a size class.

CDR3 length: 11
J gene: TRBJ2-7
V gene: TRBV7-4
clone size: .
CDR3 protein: ASSPLGSREQY

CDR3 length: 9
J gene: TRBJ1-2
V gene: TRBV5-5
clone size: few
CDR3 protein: ASSLESGYT